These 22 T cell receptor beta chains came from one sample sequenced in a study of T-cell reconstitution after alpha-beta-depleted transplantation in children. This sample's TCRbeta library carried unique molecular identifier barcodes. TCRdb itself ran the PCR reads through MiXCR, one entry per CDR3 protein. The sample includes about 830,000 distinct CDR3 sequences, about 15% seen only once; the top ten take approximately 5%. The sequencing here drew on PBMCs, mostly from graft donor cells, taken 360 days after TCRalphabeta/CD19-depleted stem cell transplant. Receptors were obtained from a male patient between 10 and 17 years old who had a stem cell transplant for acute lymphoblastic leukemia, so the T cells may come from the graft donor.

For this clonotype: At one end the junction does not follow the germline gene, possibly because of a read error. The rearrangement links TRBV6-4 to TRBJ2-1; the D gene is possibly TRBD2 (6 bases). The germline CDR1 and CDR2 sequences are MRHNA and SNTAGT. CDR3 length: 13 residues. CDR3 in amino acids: CASSDGTYKEQFF. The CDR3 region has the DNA TGTGCCAGCAGTGACGGGACTTACAAAGAGCAGTTCTTC.

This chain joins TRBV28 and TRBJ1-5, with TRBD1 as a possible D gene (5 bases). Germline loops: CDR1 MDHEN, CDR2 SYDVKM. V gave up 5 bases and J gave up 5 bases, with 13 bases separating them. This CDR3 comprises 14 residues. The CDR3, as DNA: TGTGCCAGCAGTGAAACGGGACTTCATCAGCCCCAGCATTTT. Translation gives CASSETGLHQPQHF.

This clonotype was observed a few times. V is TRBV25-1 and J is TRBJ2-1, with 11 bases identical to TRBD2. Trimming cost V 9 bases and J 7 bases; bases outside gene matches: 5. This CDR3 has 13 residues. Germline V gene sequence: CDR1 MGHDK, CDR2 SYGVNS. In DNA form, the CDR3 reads TGTGCCAGTCAGACTAGCGGGGCTAATGAGCAGTTCTTC. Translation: CASQTSGANEQFF.

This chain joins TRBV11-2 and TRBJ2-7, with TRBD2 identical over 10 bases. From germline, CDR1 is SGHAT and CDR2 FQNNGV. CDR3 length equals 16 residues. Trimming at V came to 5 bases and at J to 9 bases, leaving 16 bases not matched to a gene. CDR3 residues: CASSLLGSSGSFGQYF. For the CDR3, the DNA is TGTGCCAGCAGCCTATTAGGGTCTAGCGGGAGTTTCGGGCAGTACTTC.

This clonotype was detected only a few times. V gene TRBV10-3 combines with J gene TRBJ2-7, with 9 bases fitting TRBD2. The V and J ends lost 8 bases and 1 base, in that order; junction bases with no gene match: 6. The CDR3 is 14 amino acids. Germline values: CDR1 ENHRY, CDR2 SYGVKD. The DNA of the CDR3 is TGTGCCATCGCGATAGCGGGAGCGTCCTACGAGCAGTACTTC. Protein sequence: CAIAIAGASYEQYF.

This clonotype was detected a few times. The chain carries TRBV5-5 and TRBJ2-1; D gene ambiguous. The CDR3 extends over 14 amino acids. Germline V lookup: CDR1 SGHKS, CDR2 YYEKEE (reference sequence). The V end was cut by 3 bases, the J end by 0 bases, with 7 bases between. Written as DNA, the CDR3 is TGTGCCAGCAGCTGGGGTAGCTCCTACAATGAGCAGTTCTTC. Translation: CASSWGSSYNEQFF.

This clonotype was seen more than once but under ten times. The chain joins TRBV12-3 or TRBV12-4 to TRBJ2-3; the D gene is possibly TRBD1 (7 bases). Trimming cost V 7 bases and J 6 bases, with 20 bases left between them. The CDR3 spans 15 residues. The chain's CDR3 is CASIDQGGRGDTQYF. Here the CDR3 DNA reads TGTGCCAGCATCGATCAGGGGGGAAGAGGCGATACGCAGTATTTT.

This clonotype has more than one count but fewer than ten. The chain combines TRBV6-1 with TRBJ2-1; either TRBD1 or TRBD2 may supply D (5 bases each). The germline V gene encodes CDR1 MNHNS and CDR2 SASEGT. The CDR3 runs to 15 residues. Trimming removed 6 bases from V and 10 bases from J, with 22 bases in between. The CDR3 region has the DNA TGTGCCAGCAGGATTAATCCTAAGGGACCGGGCGAGCAGTTCTTC. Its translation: CASRINPKGPGEQFF.

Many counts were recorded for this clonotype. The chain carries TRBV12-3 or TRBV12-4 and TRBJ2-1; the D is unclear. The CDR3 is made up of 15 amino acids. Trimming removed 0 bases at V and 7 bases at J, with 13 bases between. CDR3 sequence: CASSLAQPLLNEQFF. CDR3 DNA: TGTGCCAGCAGTTTAGCCCAGCCCCTCTTAAATGAGCAGTTCTTC.

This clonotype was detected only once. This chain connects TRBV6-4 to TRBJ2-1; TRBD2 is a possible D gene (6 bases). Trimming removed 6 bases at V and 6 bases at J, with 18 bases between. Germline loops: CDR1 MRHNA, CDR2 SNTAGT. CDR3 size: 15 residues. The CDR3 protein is CASSPERVWLNEQFF. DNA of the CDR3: TGTGCCAGCAGCCCCGAGCGGGTCTGGCTCAATGAGCAGTTCTTC.

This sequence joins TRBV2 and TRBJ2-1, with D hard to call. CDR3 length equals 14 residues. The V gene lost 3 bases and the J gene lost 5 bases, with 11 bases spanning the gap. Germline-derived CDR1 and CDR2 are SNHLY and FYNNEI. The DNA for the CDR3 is TGTGCCAGCAGTGACATGGGTGGGAACAATGAGCAGTTCTTC. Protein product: CASSDMGGNNEQFF.

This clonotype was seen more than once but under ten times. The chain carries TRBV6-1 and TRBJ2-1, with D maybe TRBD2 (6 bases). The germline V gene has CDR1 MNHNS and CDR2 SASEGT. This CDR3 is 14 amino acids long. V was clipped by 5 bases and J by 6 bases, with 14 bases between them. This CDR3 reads CASSLKWGVNEQFF. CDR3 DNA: TGTGCCAGCAGTCTCAAATGGGGGGTCAATGAGCAGTTCTTC.

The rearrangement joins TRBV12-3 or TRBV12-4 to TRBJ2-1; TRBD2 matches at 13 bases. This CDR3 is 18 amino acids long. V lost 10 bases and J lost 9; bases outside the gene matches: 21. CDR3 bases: TGTGCCATCTGTTCCAACTTTGTGACTAGCGGGAGGCAGGCTGAGCAGTTCTTC. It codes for CAICSNFVTSGRQAEQFF.

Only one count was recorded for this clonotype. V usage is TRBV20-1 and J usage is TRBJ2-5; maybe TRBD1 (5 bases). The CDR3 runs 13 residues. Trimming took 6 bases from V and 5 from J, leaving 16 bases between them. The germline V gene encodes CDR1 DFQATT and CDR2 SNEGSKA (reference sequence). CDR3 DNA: TGCAGTGCAGGGGTGGCGGTGCGTGAGACCCAGTACTTC. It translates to CSAGVAVRETQYF.

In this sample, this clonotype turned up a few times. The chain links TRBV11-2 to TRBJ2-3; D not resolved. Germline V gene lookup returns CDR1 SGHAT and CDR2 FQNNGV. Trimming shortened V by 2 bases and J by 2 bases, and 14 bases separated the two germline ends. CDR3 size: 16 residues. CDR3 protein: CASSLWAWLDTDTQYF. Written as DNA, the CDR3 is TGTGCCAGCAGCTTATGGGCTTGGCTCGACACAGATACGCAGTATTTT.

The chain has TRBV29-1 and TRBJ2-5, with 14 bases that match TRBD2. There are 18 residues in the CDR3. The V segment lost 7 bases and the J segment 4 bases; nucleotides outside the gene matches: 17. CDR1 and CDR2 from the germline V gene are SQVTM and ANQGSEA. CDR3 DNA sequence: TGCAGCGCCGGGGGGGCCCGGACTAGCGGGAGGTGGATAGAGACCCAGTACTTC. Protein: CSAGGARTSGRWIETQYF.

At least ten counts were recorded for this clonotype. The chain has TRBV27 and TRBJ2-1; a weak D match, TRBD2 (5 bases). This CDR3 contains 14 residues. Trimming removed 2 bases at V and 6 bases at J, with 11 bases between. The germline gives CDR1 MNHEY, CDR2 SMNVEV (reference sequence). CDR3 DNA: TGTGCCAGCAGTTTAAGTGGGCGGGTCAATGAGCAGTTCTTC. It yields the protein CASSLSGRVNEQFF.

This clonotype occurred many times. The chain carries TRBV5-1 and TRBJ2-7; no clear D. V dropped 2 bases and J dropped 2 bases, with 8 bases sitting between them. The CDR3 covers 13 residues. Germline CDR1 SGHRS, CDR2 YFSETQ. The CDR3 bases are TGCGCCAGCAGCTTCCGTCTTGCCTACGAGCAGTACTTC. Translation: CASSFRLAYEQYF.

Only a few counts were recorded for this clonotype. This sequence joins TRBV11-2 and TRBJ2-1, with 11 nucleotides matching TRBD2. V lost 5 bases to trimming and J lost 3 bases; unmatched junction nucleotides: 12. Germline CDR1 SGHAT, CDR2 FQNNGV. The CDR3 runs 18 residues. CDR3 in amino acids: CASSPQPLAGDNYNEQFF. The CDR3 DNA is TGTGCCAGCAGCCCGCAACCACTAGCGGGAGATAACTACAATGAGCAGTTCTTC.

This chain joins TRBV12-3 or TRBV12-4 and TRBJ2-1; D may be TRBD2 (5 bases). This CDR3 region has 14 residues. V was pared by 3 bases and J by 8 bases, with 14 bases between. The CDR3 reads CASSFWDVGDEQFF. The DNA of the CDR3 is TGTGCCAGCAGTTTCTGGGATGTGGGAGATGAGCAGTTCTTC.

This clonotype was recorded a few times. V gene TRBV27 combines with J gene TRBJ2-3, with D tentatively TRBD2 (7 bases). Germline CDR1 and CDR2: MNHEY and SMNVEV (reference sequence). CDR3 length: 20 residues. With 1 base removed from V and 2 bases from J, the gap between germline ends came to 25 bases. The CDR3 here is CASSLLRVRGARKHTDTQYF. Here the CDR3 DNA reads TGTGCCAGCAGTTTATTACGCGTTCGGGGGGCAAGAAAGCACACAGATACGCAGTATTTT.

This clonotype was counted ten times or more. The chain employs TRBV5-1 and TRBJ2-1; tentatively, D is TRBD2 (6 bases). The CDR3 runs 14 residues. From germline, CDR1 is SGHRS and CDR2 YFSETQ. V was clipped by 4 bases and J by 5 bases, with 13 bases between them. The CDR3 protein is CASSVERANNEQFF. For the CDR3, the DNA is TGCGCCAGCAGCGTGGAGCGGGCCAACAATGAGCAGTTCTTC. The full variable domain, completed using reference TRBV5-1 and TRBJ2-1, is KAGVTQTPRYLIKTRGQQVTLSCSPISGHRSVSWYQQTPGQGLQFLFEYFSETQRNKGNFPGRFSGRQFSNSRSEMNVSTLELGDSALYLCASSVERANNEQFFGPGTRLTVL.